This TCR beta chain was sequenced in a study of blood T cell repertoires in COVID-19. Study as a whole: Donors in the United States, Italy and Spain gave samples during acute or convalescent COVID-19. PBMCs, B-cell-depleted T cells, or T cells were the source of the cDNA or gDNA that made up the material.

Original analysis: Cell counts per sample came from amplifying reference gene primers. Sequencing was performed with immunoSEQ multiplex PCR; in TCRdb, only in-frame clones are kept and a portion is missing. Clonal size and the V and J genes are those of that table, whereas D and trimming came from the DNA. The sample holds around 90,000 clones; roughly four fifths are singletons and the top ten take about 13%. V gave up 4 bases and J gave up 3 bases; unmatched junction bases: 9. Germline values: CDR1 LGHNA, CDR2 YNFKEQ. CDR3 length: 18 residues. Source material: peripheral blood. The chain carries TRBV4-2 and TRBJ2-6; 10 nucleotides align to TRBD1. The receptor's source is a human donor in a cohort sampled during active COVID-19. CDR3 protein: CASSPRDRGSGGANVLTF. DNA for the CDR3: TGTGCCAGCAGCCCCAGGGACAGGGGATCGGGTGGGGCCAACGTCCTGACTTTC.